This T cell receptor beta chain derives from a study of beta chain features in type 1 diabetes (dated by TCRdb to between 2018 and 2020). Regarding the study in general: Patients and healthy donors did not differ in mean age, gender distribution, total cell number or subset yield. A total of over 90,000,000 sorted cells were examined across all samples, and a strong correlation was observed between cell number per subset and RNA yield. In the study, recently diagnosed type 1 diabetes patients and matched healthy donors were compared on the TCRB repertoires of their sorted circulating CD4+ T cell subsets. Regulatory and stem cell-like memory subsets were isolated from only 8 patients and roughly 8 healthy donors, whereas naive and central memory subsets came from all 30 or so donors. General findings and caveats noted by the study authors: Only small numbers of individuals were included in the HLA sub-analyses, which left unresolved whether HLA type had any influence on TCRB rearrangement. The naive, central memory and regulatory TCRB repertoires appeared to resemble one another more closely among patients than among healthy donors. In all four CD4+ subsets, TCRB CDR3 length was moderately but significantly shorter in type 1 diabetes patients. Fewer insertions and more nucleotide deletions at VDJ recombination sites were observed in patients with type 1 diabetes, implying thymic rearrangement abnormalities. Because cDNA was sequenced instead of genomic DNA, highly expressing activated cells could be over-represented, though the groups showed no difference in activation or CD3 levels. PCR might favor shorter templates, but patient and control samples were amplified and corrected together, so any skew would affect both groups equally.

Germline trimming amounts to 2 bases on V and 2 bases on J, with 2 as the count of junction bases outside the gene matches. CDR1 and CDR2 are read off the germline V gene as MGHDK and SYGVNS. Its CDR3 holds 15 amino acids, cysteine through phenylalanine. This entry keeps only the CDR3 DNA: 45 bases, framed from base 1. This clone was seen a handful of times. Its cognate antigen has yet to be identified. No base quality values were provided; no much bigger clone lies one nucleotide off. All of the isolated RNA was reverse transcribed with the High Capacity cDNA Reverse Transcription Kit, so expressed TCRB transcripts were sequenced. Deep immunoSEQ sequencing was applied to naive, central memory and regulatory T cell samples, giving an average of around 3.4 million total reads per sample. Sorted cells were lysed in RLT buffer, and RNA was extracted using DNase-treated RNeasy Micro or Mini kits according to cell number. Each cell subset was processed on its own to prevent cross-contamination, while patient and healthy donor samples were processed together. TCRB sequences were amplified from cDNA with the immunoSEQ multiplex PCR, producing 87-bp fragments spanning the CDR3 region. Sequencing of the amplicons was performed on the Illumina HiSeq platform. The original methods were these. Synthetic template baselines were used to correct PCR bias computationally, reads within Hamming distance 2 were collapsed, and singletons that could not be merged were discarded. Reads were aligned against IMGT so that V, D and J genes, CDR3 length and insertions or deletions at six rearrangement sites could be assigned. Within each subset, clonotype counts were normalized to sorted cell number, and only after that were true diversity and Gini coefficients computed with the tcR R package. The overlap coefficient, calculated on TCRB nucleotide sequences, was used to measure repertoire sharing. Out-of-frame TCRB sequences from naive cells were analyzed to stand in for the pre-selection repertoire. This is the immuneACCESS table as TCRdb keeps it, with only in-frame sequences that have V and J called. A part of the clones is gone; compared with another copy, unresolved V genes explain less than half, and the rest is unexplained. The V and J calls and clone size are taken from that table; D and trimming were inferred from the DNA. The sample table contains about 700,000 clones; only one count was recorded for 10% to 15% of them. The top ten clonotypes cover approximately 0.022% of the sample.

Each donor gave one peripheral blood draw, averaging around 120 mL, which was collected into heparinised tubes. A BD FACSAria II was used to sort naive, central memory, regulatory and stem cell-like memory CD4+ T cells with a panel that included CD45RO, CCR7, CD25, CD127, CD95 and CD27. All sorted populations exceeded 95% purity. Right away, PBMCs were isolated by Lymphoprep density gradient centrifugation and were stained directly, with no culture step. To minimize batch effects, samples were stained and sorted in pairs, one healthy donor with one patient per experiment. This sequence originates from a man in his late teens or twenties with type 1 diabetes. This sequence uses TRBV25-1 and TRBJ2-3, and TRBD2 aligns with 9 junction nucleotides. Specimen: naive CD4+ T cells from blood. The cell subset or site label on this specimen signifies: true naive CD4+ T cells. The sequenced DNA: TGTGCCAGCAGTGAAGGGACTAGCTTCACAGATACGCAGTATTTT. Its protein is CASSEGTSFTDTQYF.